This passage covers 26 T cell receptor beta chains from one sample sequenced in a study of blood T cell repertoires in COVID-19. Profiling relied on immunoSEQ multiplex PCR, and the TCRdb table lists in-frame clones only, not all of them. Of 260,000 or so clones in the sample, about 91% are singletons; the top ten hold more than 1%. Sequences were obtained from PBMCs or T cells enriched from blood (not recorded which). All receptors come from a woman between 40 and 55 years old with acute COVID-19.

J is TRBJ2-4 and V is TRBV27; the D gene is possibly TRBD1 (6 bases). Trimming stripped 5 bases from V and 2 bases from J, with 10 bases between. The length of the CDR3 is 14 residues. Germline CDR1 is MNHEY and CDR2 is SMNVEV (reference sequence). The CDR3 spells CASSPGQPKNIQYF. CDR3 nucleotides: TGTGCCAGCAGTCCAGGACAGCCCAAAAACATTCAGTACTTC.

V is TRBV21-1 and J is TRBJ2-1; TRBD2 reflects the table's D call only, with no check against the DNA. TRBV21-1 is classified as a pseudogene. The CDR3 sequence is 22 residues long. The DNA for the CDR3 is TGTGCCAGCAGCATAAAAAAAATACTAGCGGGAGTGGGTCTAAGCTCCTACAATGAGCAGTTCTTC. It codes for CASSIKKILAGVGLSSYNEQFF.

The CDR3 DNA reads TGCGCCAGCAGCTTGATAGGACAGGGATCGAACACCGGGGAGCTGTTTTTT. This sequence encodes CASSLIGQGSNTGELFF. The chain links TRBV5-1 to TRBJ2-2; TRBD1 agrees at 8 bases. Looked up from germline, CDR1 is SGHRS and CDR2 is YFSETQ. The length of the CDR3 is 17 residues. Trimming removed 1 base from V and 0 bases from J; junction bases left unmatched: 5.

The CDR3 sequence is CASSLVGASTSPLHF. CDR3 in DNA: TGTGCCAGCAGTTTAGTAGGGGCGAGCACGTCACCCCTCCACTTT. V usage is TRBV27 and J usage is TRBJ1-6; TRBD1 might be the D (5 bases). Germline-derived CDR1 and CDR2 are MNHEY and SMNVEV (reference sequence). V dropped 2 bases and J dropped 10 bases, with 15 bases sitting between them. The CDR3 consists of 15 residues.

The chain links TRBV11-2 to TRBJ2-1; the match to TRBD2 covers 7 bases. The CDR3 is 17 amino acids. Unmatched junction bases numbered 6, after V lost 1 base and J lost 0 bases. Germline V lookup: CDR1 SGHAT, CDR2 FQNNGV. The CDR3 here is CASSLVLGGSSYNEQFF. DNA of the CDR3: TGTGCCAGCAGCTTAGTTCTCGGCGGGAGCTCCTACAATGAGCAGTTCTTC.

V and J are TRBV7-8 and TRBJ2-1; 11 bases are shared with TRBD2. The J segment lost 4 bases and the V segment lost 5 bases, leaving 4 bases of the junction unmatched. The germline V gene has CDR1 SGHVS and CDR2 FQNEAQ. The CDR3 length is 15 residues. DNA for the CDR3: TGTGCCAGCAGCCAACTAGCGGGAGATTACAATGAGCAGTTCTTC. It is translated as CASSQLAGDYNEQFF.

The chain carries TRBV18 and TRBJ1-6, with D tentatively TRBD1 (5 bases). The length of the CDR3 is 14 residues. Between the trimmed V and J ends, which lost 3 bases and 12 bases, there was a span of 15 bases. CDR1 KGHSH and CDR2 LQKENI come from the germline V gene. CDR3 nucleotide sequence: TGTGCCAGCTCACCTTCCGACAGAAACCAACCCCTCCACTTT. This sequence encodes CASSPSDRNQPLHF. The full variable domain, in which reference TRBV18 and TRBJ1-6 provide the parts outside the CDR3, is NAGVMQNPRHLVRRRGQEARLRCSPMKGHSHVYWYRQLPEEGLKFMVYLQKENIIDESGMPKERFSAEFPKEGPSILRIQQVVRGDSAAYFCASSPSDRNQPLHFGNGTRLTVT.

The chain recombines TRBV5-8 with TRBJ2-3; 9 bases align to TRBD1. The CDR3 consists of 15 residues. The V gene's germline CDR1 is SGHTS and CDR2 YDEGEE. J was trimmed by 4 bases and V by 5 bases; bases with no gene match: 8. CDR3 residues: CASSYRGRESDTQYF. The CDR3 region has the DNA TGTGCCAGCAGTTACAGGGGGCGGGAGTCAGATACGCAGTATTTT.

The chain is built from TRBV6-5 and TRBJ2-1; TRBD2 matches at 10 bases. CDR1 and CDR2 (germline): MNHEY, SVGAGI. The CDR3 extends over 15 amino acids. Germline trimming cut 5 bases from V and 6 bases from J; bases unmatched to any gene: 7. CDR3 protein: CASSPLAGVGNEQFF. The CDR3, as DNA: TGTGCCAGCAGTCCTCTAGCGGGAGTTGGCAATGAGCAGTTCTTC.

The chain uses TRBV7-9 and TRBJ2-1, with 8 nucleotides matching TRBD2. The germline CDR1 and CDR2 sequences are SEHNR and FQNEAQ (reference sequence). The CDR3 totals 15 residues. The trim removed 5 bases at V and 6 bases at J, leaving 9 bases unmatched. As DNA, the CDR3 is TGTGCCAGCAGCCAAACGGGAGGGCCGGGCAATGAGCAGTTCTTC. It is translated as CASSQTGGPGNEQFF.

The V call is TRBV7-6, the J call TRBJ2-2; D is uncertain. Per the germline V gene, CDR1 is SGHVS and CDR2 is FNYEAQ. This CDR3 is built from 13 residues. The germline V and J ends were trimmed by 1 base and 6 bases, with 6 bases remaining between them. Here the CDR3 reads CASSLDIPGELFF. The CDR3 DNA reads as TGTGCCAGCAGCTTAGACATCCCCGGGGAGCTGTTTTTT.

This clone came up a few times. Other nucleotide sequences in the sample specify the same CDR3. The chain joins TRBV4-1 to TRBJ2-5, with TRBD2 matching 9 bases. This CDR3 is 15 amino acids long. Germline lookup yields CDR1 MGHRA and CDR2 YSYEKL. Trimming at V came to 3 bases and at J to 5 bases, leaving 7 bases not matched to a gene. Written as DNA, the CDR3 is TGCGCCAGCAGCCAGGATGGGACTAGCATCGAGACCCAGTACTTC. It yields the protein CASSQDGTSIETQYF.

The CDR3 nucleotides read TGTGCCAGCAGCCCGAGACAGGGGTGGGGAGCGGTTGGCTACACCTTC. Translating it yields CASSPRQGWGAVGYTF. The chain is built from TRBV7-9 and TRBJ1-2, with 8 nucleotides matching TRBD1. V shed 5 bases, J shed 7 bases, and the junction held 15 bases outside the gene matches. Germline lookup yields CDR1 SEHNR and CDR2 FQNEAQ (reference sequence). The CDR3 spans 16 residues.

The V and J genes are TRBV6-5 and TRBJ2-1, with TRBD1 identical over 9 bases. This CDR3 spans 15 amino acids. Losses at the gene ends were 7 bases for V and 5 bases for J; bases not matched to a gene: 9. CDR1 is MNHEY, CDR2 SVGAGI, per germline. CDR3 DNA sequence: TGTGCCAGCACTACCTCGGGACAGGGCCACAATGAGCAGTTCTTC. Protein sequence: CASTTSGQGHNEQFF.

The chain links TRBV7-8 to TRBJ2-7, with TRBD1 matching 7 bases. Germline values: CDR1 SGHVS, CDR2 FQNEAQ. Germline trimming cut 0 bases from V and 2 bases from J; bases unmatched to any gene: 7. The CDR3 runs 16 residues. The CDR3 region has the DNA TGTGCCAGCAGCTTAGCTTCCGGGACAGCTGCCTACGAGCAGTACTTC. It translates to CASSLASGTAAYEQYF.

This clone appeared a single time. The chain joins TRBV5-6 to TRBJ2-7; D possibly corresponds to TRBD2 (6 bases). This CDR3 is built from 14 residues. The germline V gene has CDR1 SGHDT and CDR2 YYEEEE. Trimming removed 0 bases at V and 3 bases at J, with 10 bases between. The CDR3 sequence is CASSLGFSGYEQYV. The CDR3 DNA follows: TGTGCCAGCAGCTTGGGCTTTAGCGGCTACGAGCAGTACGTC.

The rearrangement joins TRBV9 to TRBJ1-2, with a tentative D call TRBD1 (6 bases). Trimming removed 1 base from V and 3 bases from J, with 22 bases in between. The germline gives CDR1 SGDLS, CDR2 YYNGEE. This CDR3 comprises 18 residues. As DNA, the CDR3 is TGTGCCAGCAGCGTACGGGACACACAAAATTGGGACGACTATGGCTACACCTTC. It translates to CASSVRDTQNWDDYGYTF. Combining the CDR3 with reference TRBV9 and TRBJ1-2 gives the whole variable domain DSGVTQTPKHLITATGQRVTLRCSPRSGDLSVYWYQQSLDQGLQFLIQYYNGEERAKGNILERFSAQQFPDLHSELNLSSLELGDSALYFCASSVRDTQNWDDYGYTFGSGTRLTVV.

The chain is built from TRBV7-2 and TRBJ1-2; 11 bases match TRBD1. The CDR3 contains 17 residues. With 2 bases clipped from V and 2 bases from J, the junction kept 7 bases outside the gene matches. The germline CDR1 and CDR2 sequences are SGHTA and FQGNSA. CDR3 sequence (DNA): TGTGCCAGCAGCTTAATGGACAGGGGGCGCGGAAACTATGGCTACACCTTC. Translation: CASSLMDRGRGNYGYTF.

V usage is TRBV28 and J usage is TRBJ2-1; D gene ambiguous. The CDR3 is 10 residues long. Trimming took off 3 bases at V and 9 bases at J, with 3 bases between the two ends. CDR1 MDHEN and CDR2 SYDVKM come from the germline V gene. CDR3 bases: TGTGCCAGCAGTTTCGTTGAGCAGTTCTTC. Residues: CASSFVEQFF.

This chain joins TRBV27 and TRBJ1-2; no reliable D call. Germline CDR1 and CDR2: MNHEY and SMNVEV (reference sequence). The V end was cut by 3 bases, the J end by 0 bases, with 8 bases between. This CDR3 has 14 amino acids. The CDR3 region has the DNA TGTGCCAGCAGTTTTATTAATGCTAACTATGGCTACACCTTC. Its protein is CASSFINANYGYTF.

In DNA, the CDR3 is TGTGCCAGTAGTATATTACCGGGACAGGGCCGCACTGAAGCTTTCTTT. Residues: CASSILPGQGRTEAFF. The chain combines TRBV19 with TRBJ1-1; 9 bases match TRBD1. The trim removed 2 bases at V and 4 bases at J, leaving 8 bases unmatched. CDR3 length equals 16 residues. Germline V lookup: CDR1 LNHDA, CDR2 SQIVND (reference sequence).

J is TRBJ2-3 and V is TRBV5-5; 12 nucleotides align to TRBD2. The CDR3 is 13 amino acids. J was trimmed by 6 bases and V by 7 bases; bases with no gene match: 3. The germline gives CDR1 SGHKS, CDR2 YYEKEE (reference sequence). The CDR3, as DNA: TGTGCCAGCGGACTAGCGGGGTGGGATACGCAGTATTTT. Translated, it gives CASGLAGWDTQYF.

This clone has only a few counts. The V and J genes are TRBV6-5 and TRBJ2-7, with 8 nucleotides matching TRBD1. Germline V gene lookup returns CDR1 MNHEY and CDR2 SVGAGI. There are 12 residues in the CDR3. The V gene end was trimmed by 6 bases and the J gene end by 3 bases; junction bases not matched to a gene: 1. The CDR3 spells CASRTGVYEQYF. CDR3 DNA: TGTGCCAGCAGGACAGGGGTCTACGAGCAGTACTTC.

This chain uses TRBV29-1 with TRBJ1-5; D call uncertain. V lost 4 bases, J lost 4 bases, and 8 bases lay in between. Germline V gives CDR1 SQVTM, CDR2 ANQGSEA. This CDR3 has 12 residues. In DNA form, the CDR3 reads TGCAGCGTTGGCACCGGGAATCAGCCCCAGCATTTT. Protein: CSVGTGNQPQHF.

The chain couples TRBV27 to TRBJ2-3, with 8 bases matching TRBD2. The CDR3 is 16 residues long. J gave up 0 bases and V 6 bases, and 8 bases lay outside the gene matches. CDR1 and CDR2 from the germline V gene are MNHEY and SMNVEV (reference sequence). The CDR3 reads CASRSRASGSTDTQYF. The CDR3 DNA is TGTGCCAGCAGGTCCCGGGCTAGCGGGAGCACAGATACGCAGTATTTT.

The rearrangement uses TRBV6-2 or TRBV6-3 and TRBJ1-1; D is undetermined. The CDR3 totals 13 residues. The V end was cut by 1 base, the J end by 7 bases, with 10 bases between. Germline CDR1 MNHEY, CDR2 SVGEGT. CDR3 amino acids: CASSYFRHLEAFF. The CDR3 DNA reads TGTGCCAGCAGTTACTTTAGACACCTTGAAGCTTTCTTT.